This T cell receptor (beta chain) was sequenced during a study of blood T cell repertoires in COVID-19 (dated by TCRdb to about 2020). Concerning the study at large: Samples from collaborators originated in the United States, Italy and Spain and spanned both the acute and convalescent phases of COVID-19. The sample metadata nearly always contained a de-identified subject ID, COVID-19 status, age in years and sex. Samples were obtained from the ongoing ImmuneRACE study (first 160 participants) and from some 1,200 subjects provided by 6 global collaborators. The prospective study material was composed of cDNA or gDNA derived from T cells, B-cell-depleted T cells, or PBMCs. Deeply sampled blood TCRbeta repertoires from subjects exposed to, actively infected with, or recovered from COVID-19 were included in the dataset. Where available, HLA class I and class II types were taken from metadata supplied by the sample provider and were not determined by assay-based typing. The repertoires were released in a freely available public database meant as a resource for research on the immune response to SARS-CoV-2. What the work shows at the level of the full study, not this receptor alone: How much clinical and demographic metadata was included differed by source and by participant, and the metadata was provided uncurated.

Taken from the germline V gene (reference sequence), the CDR1 and CDR2 loops are SGHNT and YYREEE. V is pared back by 4 bases and J by 6 bases, with 16 bases lying between the germline termini. Inclusive of the bounding cysteine and phenylalanine, the CDR3 is 15 residues long. Only the CDR3 part of the read is kept: 45 bases, read in frame from the first base. Turning to this clone: What antigen it recognizes has not been identified. Base qualities are missing; no much larger clone stands one base away.

TCRbeta CDR3 regions were amplified from genomic DNA using the immunoSEQ Assay, a bias-controlled multiplex PCR. Processing in the source paper ran as follows. The number of nucleated cells in each sample was estimated from the amplification of reference gene primers within the assay. Sequence reads were collapsed and filtered to measure the absolute abundance of every unique TCRbeta CDR3 rearrangement. Productive Simpson clonality was computed per sample as the square root of Simpson's diversity index over productive rearrangements. Entries here come from immuneACCESS through TCRdb and include only in-frame sequences with V and J called. Some clones fail to appear in such tables; in the studies checked, an unresolved V gene covers under half of the shortfall, and the cause of the remainder is unknown. Clonal size and the V and J genes are those of that table, whereas D and trimming came from the DNA. Across this sample there are approximately 46,000 clones, with under 90% seen only once. Clones ranked in the top ten supply over 4% of the sample.

Collaborating institutions collected whole blood in K2EDTA tubes following their own protocols. For TCRbeta analysis, collaborators shipped samples in one of three forms: frozen whole blood, isolated PBMCs, or DNA extracted from either of those sample types. The sequenced material came from peripheral blood. Here the chain combines TRBV5-4 and TRBJ2-2; matching of 6 bases hints at TRBD2 as the D gene. The TCR comes from a woman in her seventies with acute or convalescent COVID-19. At the DNA level, the sequence is TGTGCCAGCAGCCCCATCGTAGGGGAGGCCGGGGAGCTGTTTTTT. This yields the protein CASSPIVGEAGELFF.